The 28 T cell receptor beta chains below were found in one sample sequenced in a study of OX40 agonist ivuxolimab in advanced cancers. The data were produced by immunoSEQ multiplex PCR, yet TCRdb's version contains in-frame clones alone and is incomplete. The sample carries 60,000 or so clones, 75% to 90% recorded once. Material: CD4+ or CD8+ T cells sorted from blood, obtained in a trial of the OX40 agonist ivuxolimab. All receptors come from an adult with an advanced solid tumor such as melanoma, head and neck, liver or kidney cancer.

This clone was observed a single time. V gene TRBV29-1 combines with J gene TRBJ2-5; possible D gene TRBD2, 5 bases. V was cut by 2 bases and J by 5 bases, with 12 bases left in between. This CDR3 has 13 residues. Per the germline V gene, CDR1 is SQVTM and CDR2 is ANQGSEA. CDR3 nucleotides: TGCAGCGTTGAAAGAGGGCAGAGGGAGACCCAGTACTTC. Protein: CSVERGQRETQYF. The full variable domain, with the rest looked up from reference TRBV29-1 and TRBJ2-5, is SAVISQKPSRDICQRGTSLTIQCQVDSQVTMMFWYRQQPGQSLTLIATANQGSEATYESGFVIDKFPISRPNLTFSTLTVSNMSPEDSSIYLCSVERGQRETQYFGPGTRLLVL.

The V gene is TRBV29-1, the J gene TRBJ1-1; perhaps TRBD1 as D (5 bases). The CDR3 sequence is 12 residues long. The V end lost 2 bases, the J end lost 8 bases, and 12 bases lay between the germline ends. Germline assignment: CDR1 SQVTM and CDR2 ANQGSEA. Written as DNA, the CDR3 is TGCAGCGTTGAAATGGCTAGGGGCGAAGCTTTCTTT. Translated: CSVEMARGEAFF.

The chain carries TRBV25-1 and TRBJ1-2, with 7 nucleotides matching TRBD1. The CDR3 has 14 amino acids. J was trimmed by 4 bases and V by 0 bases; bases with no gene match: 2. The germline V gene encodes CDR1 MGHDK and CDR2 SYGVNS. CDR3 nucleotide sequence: TGTGCCAGCAGTGAATACCGGGACAGCTATGGCTACACCTTC. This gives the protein CASSEYRDSYGYTF.

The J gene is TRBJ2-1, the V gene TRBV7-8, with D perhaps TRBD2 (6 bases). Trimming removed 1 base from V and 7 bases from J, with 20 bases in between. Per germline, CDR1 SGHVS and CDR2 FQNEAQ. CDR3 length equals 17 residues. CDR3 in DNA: TGTGCCAGCAGCTTAGGGTCCGGGGGTGTTAGGTGGAATGAGCAGTTCTTC. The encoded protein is CASSLGSGGVRWNEQFF.

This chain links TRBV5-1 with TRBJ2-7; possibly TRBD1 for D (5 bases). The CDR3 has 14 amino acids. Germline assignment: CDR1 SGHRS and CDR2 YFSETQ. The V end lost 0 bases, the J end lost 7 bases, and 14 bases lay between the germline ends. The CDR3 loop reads CASSLEGARREQYF. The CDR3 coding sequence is TGCGCCAGCAGCTTGGAAGGGGCTCGTCGGGAGCAGTACTTC. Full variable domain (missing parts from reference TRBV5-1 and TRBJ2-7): KAGVTQTPRYLIKTRGQQVTLSCSPISGHRSVSWYQQTPGQGLQFLFEYFSETQRNKGNFPGRFSGRQFSNSRSEMNVSTLELGDSALYLCASSLEGARREQYFGPGTRLTVT.

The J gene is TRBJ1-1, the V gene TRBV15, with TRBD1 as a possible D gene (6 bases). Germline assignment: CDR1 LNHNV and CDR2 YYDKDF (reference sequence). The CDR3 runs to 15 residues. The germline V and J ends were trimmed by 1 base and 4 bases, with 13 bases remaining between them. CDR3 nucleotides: TGTGCCACCAGCAGAGCGTCGAACAGGGCCACTGAAGCTTTCTTT. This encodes CATSRASNRATEAFF.

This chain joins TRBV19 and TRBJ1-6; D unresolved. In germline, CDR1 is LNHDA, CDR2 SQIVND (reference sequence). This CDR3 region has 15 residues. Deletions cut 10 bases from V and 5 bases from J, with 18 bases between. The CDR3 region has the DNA TGTGCCACCCGAGGAAGGGAAAAGGATAATTCACCCCTCCACTTT. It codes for CATRGREKDNSPLHF.

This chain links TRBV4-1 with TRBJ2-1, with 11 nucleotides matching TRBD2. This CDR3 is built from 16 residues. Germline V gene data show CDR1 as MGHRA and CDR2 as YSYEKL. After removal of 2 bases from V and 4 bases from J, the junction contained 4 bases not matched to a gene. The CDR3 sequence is CASSQSGTSGYNEQFF. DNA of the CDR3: TGCGCCAGCAGCCAATCCGGGACTAGCGGATACAATGAGCAGTTCTTC.

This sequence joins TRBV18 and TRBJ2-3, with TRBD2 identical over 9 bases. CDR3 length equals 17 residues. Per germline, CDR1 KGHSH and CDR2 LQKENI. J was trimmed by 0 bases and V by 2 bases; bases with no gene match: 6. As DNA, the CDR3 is TGTGCCAGCTCACCATACCAGCGGGGGGCTAGCACAGATACGCAGTATTTT. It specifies CASSPYQRGASTDTQYF.

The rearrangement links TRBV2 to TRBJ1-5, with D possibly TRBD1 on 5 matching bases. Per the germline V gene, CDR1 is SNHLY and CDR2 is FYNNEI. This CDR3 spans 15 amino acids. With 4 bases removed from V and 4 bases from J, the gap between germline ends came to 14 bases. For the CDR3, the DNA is TGTGCCAGCAGTGGGGACCCGGTGGGGAATCAGCCCCAGCATTTT. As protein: CASSGDPVGNQPQHF.

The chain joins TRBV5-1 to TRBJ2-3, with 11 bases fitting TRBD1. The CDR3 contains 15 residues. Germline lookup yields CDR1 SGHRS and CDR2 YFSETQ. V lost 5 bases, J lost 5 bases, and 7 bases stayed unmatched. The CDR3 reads CASRQQGQGGDTQYF. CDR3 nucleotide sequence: TGCGCCAGCAGGCAACAGGGACAGGGGGGAGATACGCAGTATTTT.

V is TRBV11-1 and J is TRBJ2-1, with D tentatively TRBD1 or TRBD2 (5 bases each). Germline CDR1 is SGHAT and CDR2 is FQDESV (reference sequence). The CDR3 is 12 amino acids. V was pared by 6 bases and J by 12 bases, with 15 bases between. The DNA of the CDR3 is TGTGCCAGCAGGAAGACCGAGGGGCGGCAGTTCTTC. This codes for CASRKTEGRQFF.

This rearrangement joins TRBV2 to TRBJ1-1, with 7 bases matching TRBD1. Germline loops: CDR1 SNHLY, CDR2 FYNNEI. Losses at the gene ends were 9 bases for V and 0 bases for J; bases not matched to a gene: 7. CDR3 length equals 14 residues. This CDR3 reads CASAGGTLNTEAFF. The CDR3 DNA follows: TGTGCCAGTGCAGGGGGAACCTTGAACACTGAAGCTTTCTTT.

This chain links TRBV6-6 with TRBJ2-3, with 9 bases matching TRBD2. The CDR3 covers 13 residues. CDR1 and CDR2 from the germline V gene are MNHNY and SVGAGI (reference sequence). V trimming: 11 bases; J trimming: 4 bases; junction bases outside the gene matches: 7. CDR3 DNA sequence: TGTGCCGCAGGCGGGGGGGGCGCAGATACGCAGTATTTT. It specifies CAAGGGGADTQYF.

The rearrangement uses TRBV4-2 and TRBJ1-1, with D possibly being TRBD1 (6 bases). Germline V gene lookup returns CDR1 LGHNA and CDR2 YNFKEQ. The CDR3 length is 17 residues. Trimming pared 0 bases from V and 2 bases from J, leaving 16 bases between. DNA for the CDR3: TGTGCCAGCAGCCAAGATCGTGGGGGGGGCCGAAACACTGAAGCTTTCTTT. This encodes CASSQDRGGGRNTEAFF.

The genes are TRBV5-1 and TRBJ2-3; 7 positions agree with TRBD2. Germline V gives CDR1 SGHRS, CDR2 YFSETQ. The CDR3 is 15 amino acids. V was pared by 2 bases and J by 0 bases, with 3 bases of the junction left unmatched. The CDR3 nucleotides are TGCGCCAGCAGCTTCGGGGGGAAAAGCACAGATACGCAGTATTTT. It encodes CASSFGGKSTDTQYF.

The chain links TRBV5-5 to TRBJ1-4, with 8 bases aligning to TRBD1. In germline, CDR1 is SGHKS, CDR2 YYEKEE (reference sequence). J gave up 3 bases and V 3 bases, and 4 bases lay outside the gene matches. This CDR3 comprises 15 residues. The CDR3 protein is CASSSWTGSNEKLFF. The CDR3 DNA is TGTGCCAGCAGCTCCTGGACAGGGTCTAATGAAAAACTGTTTTTT.

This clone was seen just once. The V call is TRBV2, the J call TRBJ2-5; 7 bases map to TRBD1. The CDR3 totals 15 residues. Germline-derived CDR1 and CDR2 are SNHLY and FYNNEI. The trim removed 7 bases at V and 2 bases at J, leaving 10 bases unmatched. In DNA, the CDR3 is TGTGCCAGCACCGGACAGGCCATTCCTCAAGAGACCCAGTACTTC. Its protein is CASTGQAIPQETQYF. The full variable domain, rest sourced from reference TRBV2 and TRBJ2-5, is EPEVTQTPSHQVTQMGQEVILRCVPISNHLYFYWYRQILGQKVEFLVSFYNNEISEKSEIFDDQFSVERPDGSNFTLKIRSTKLEDSAMYFCASTGQAIPQETQYFGPGTRLLVL.

The CDR3 is CASTRLPNYEQYF. DNA of the CDR3: TGTGCCAGCACTCGTCTACCGAACTACGAGCAGTACTTC. The rearrangement joins TRBV2 to TRBJ2-7, with D uncertain. Germline V gene sequence: CDR1 SNHLY, CDR2 FYNNEI. Trimming pared 7 bases from V and 3 bases from J, leaving 13 bases between. This CDR3 is 13 amino acids long.

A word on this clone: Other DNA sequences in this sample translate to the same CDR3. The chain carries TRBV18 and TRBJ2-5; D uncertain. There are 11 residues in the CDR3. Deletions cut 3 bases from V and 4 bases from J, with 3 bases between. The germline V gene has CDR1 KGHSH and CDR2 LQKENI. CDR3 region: CASSPGETQYF. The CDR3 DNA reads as TGTGCCAGCTCACCGGGAGAGACCCAGTACTTC.

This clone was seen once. The CDR3: CASSLGFTERGTGGYTF. The CDR3 DNA sequence: TGTGCCAGCAGCTTAGGATTCACAGAGCGAGGGACGGGTGGCTACACCTTC. The chain recombines TRBV7-9 with TRBJ1-2, with a possible D match to TRBD1 (5 bases). The CDR3 contains 17 residues. CDR1 and CDR2 (germline): SEHNR, FQNEAQ (reference sequence). Trimming removed 1 base at V and 7 bases at J, with 22 bases between.

The CDR3 region is CASSLAGDRYEKLFF. For the CDR3, the DNA is TGCGCCAGCAGCTTGGCCGGGGACAGATATGAAAAACTGTTTTTT. This chain uses TRBV5-1 with TRBJ1-4, with 7 nucleotides matching TRBD1. The CDR3 runs to 15 residues. Germline V gene sequence: CDR1 SGHRS, CDR2 YFSETQ. The V gene end was trimmed by 0 bases and the J gene end by 6 bases; junction bases not matched to a gene: 5.

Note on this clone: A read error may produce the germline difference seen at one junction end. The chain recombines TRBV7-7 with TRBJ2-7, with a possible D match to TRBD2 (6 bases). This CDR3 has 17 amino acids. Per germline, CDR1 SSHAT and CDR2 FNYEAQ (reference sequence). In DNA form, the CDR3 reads TGTGCTAGCAGCTTAAACGTAGGGCAGGGAGGTTCCTACGAGCAGTACTTC. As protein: CASSLNVGQGGSYEQYF.

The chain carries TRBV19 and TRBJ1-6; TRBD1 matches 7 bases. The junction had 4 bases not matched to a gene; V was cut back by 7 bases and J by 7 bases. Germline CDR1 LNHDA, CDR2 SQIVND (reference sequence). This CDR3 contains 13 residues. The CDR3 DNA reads TGTGCCAGTATGGGGACAGTCAATTCACCCCTCCACTTT. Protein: CASMGTVNSPLHF. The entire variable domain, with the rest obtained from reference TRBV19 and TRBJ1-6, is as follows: DGGITQSPKYLFRKEGQNVTLSCEQNLNHDAMYWYRQDPGQGLRLIYYSQIVNDFQKGDIAEGYSVSREKKESFPLTVTSAQKNPTAFYLCASMGTVNSPLHFGNGTRLTVT.

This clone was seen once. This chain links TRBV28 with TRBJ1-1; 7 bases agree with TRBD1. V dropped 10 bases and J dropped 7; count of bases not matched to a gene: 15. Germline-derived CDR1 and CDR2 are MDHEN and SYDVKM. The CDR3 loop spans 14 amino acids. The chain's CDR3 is CATSGDSGFYEAFF. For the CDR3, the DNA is TGTGCCACCTCGGGGGACAGTGGATTTTATGAAGCTTTCTTT. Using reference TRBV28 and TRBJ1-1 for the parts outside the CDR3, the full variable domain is DVKVTQSSRYLVKRTGEKVFLECVQDMDHENMFWYRQDPGLGLRLIYFSYDVKMKEKGDIPEGYSVSREKKERFSLILESASTNQTSMYLCATSGDSGFYEAFFGQGTRLTVV.

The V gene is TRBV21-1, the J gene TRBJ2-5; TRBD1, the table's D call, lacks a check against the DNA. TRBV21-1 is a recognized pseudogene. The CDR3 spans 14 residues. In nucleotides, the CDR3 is TGTGCCAGGGACAGGGATAGGTCAGTAGAGACCCAGTACTTC. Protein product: CARDRDRSVETQYF.

CDR3 DNA: TGTGCCAGCAGCTTGGAGCGTAACTACGAGCAGTACTTC. Translation gives CASSLERNYEQYF. The gene calls are TRBV5-6 and TRBJ2-7; D unclear. Germline CDR1 and CDR2: SGHDT and YYEEEE. V gave up 0 bases and J gave up 3 bases, with 7 bases separating them. The CDR3 is 13 residues long.

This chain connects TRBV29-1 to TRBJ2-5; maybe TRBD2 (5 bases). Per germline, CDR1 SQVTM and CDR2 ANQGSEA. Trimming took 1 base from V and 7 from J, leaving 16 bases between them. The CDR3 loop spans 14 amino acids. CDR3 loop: CSVEVVGSGSTQYF. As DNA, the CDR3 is TGCAGCGTTGAAGTGGTCGGCTCGGGGTCGACCCAGTACTTC.